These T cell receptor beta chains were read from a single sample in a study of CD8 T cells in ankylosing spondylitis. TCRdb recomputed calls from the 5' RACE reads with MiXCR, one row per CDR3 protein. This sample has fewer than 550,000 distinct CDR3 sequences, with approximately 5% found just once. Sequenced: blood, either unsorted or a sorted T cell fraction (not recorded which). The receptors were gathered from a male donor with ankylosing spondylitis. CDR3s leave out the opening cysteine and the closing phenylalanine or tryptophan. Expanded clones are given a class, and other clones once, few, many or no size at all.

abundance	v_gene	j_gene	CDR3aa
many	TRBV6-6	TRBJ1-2	AIMGHLSYGYT
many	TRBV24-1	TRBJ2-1	ATSGGMDSYNEQF
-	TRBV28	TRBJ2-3	ASSHEVIVTDTQY
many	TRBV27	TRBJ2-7	ASSYGDEQY
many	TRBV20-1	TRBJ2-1	SAPELMGSSYNEQF
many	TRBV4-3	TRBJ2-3	ASSHYTSEDTQY
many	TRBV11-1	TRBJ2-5	ASRHLPGTWQETQY
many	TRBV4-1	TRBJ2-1	ASSSSASSYNEQF
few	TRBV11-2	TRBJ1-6	ASSHGRRYNSPLH
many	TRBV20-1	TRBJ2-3	SALAGVGSDTQY
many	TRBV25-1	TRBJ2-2	ASSERFLGSGELF
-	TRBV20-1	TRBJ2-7	SARPREFRHEQY
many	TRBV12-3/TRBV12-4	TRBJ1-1	ASSPRTGQVNTEAF
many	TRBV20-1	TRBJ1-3	SARDGGGDSSGNTIY
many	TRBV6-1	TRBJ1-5	ASSRTDGNQPQH
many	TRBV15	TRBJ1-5	ATSENRGPNQPQH
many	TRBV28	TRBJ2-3	ASTPWGRVTDTQY
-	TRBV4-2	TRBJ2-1	ASSQGSGRANLQF
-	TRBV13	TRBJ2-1	ASSPWGSGSYVEQF
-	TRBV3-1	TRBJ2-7	ASSQPPDEQY
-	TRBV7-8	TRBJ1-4	ASSLVRGGKLF
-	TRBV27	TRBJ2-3	ASSLSLGTGAFTDTQY
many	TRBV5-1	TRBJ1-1	ASSVVGGTEAF
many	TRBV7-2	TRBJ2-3	ASSHTPGTSIAQY
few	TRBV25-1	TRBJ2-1	ASSDLAGGRYEQF
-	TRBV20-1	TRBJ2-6	SAQRGIANVLT
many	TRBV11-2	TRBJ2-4	ASSSGLRDIQY
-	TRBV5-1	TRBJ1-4	ASRAGSTNEKLF
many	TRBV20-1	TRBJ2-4	SARARLAKNIQY
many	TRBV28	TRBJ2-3	ASSLPPSGRTDTQY
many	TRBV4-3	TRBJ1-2	ASSQADRFYGYT
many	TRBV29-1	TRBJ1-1	SVQGGAVYTEAF
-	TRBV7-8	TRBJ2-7	ASSRTGWTGSPGEQY
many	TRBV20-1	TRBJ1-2	SAQTRANYGYT
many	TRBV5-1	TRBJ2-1	ASSWGTGGNEQF
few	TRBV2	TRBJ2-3	ASSPTSGQGDTQY
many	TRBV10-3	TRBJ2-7	AISEIDRGSFREQY
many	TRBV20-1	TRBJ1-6	SASPGQGGTYNSPLH
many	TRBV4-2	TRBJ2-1	ATAREYTYNEQF
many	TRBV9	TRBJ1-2	ASTGGTGDYYGYT
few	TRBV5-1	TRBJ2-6	ASSPSFSGANVLT
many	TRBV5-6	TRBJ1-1	ASSLRWNTEAF
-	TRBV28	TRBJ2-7	ASSGPGQGTYEQY
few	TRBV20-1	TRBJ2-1	SARSLVGADSYNEQF
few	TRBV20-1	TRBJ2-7	SAQNSGGNYEQY
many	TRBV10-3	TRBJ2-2	ATQTSANTGELF
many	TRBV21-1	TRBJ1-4	ASSRGGRPNEKLF
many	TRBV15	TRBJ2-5	ATSTRQGETQY
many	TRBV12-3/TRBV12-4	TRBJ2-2	ASSGGWGDRYTGELF
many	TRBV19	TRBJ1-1	ASSRDQFRDTEAF
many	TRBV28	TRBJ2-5	ASSLSSGWQTQY
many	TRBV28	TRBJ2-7	ASSSGQGRFYEQY
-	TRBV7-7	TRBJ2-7	ASSPSRDSLYEQY
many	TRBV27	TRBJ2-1	ASSPLGGGIHEQF